A single sample gave rise to the 32 T cell receptor beta chains below, sequenced in a study of cytomegalovirus exposure and HLA in healthy donors. Both 60 Vbeta primers and 13 Jbeta primers went into the PCR. Using immunoSEQ multiplex PCR, the repertoire was profiled, and TCRdb retains in-frame clones only, with some absent. The table includes 90,000 or so clones, about two thirds detected once. The specimen sequenced was PBMCs. The receptors derive from a middle-aged man in good health and CMV-seronegative.

V is TRBV5-6 and J is TRBJ1-3, with D hard to call. The V and J ends lost 4 bases and 4 bases respectively, with 18 bases between them. The CDR3 length is 16 residues. Germline values: CDR1 SGHDT, CDR2 YYEEEE. Here the CDR3 DNA reads TGTGCCAGCAGCGTCCGGCTCAGCGCGACGGGAAACACCATATATTTT. Translation gives CASSVRLSATGNTIYF.

This clone was counted a single time. The rearrangement joins TRBV7-8 to TRBJ2-3; 8 bases line up with TRBD1. V lost 5 bases to trimming and J lost 1 base; unmatched junction nucleotides: 14. Germline assignment: CDR1 SGHVS and CDR2 FQNEAQ. The length of the CDR3 is 18 residues. Written as DNA, the CDR3 is TGTGCCAGCAGCCCACTGACCCCAGGGGGCACGGGCACAGATACGCAGTATTTT. It yields the protein CASSPLTPGGTGTDTQYF.

The chain uses TRBV25-1 and TRBJ2-2; D is perhaps TRBD2 (6 bases). The germline CDR1 and CDR2 sequences are MGHDK and SYGVNS. The CDR3 loop spans 16 amino acids. V was clipped by 7 bases and J by 0 bases, with 15 bases between them. Here the CDR3 reads CASTIGGAANTGELFF. For the CDR3, the DNA is TGTGCCAGCACCATCGGGGGAGCGGCGAACACCGGGGAGCTGTTTTTT.

For this clone: The same CDR3 also results from other DNA sequences found in this sample. The J gene is TRBJ1-5, the V gene TRBV7-2; D might be TRBD1 (5 bases). The CDR3 has 12 residues. Between the trimmed V and J ends, which lost 4 bases and 7 bases, there was a span of 8 bases. Germline V gene data show CDR1 as SGHTA and CDR2 as FQGNSA. This CDR3 is CASSWGGQPQHF. The CDR3 DNA reads TGTGCCAGCAGCTGGGGGGGACAGCCCCAGCATTTT.

In its sample, this clone was seen a few times. The J gene is TRBJ2-1, the V gene TRBV2; 9 bases are a match to TRBD2. The J segment lost 9 bases and the V segment lost 7 bases, leaving 19 bases of the junction unmatched. Germline CDR1 reads SNHLY; CDR2 reads FYNNEI. This CDR3 is built from 17 residues. The chain's CDR3 is CASKLSEGSGRRGEQFF. DNA of the CDR3: TGTGCCAGCAAGTTAAGTGAAGGGAGCGGGAGGAGGGGTGAGCAGTTCTTC.

The V and J genes are TRBV7-9 and TRBJ1-2, with 8 bases identical to TRBD1. With V trimmed by 2 bases and J by 4 bases, 3 bases remained unmatched. Per germline, CDR1 SEHNR and CDR2 FQNEAQ (reference sequence). This CDR3 comprises 14 residues. The CDR3 spells CASSLQGAGYGYTF. DNA for the CDR3: TGTGCCAGCAGCTTACAGGGGGCGGGCTATGGCTACACCTTC.

This sequence joins TRBV2 and TRBJ1-3, with TRBD1 as a possible D gene (6 bases). The CDR3 is 15 residues long. Deletions cut 2 bases from V and 3 bases from J, with 11 bases between. Per germline, CDR1 SNHLY and CDR2 FYNNEI. CDR3 bases: TGTGCCAGCAGTGAACAGGGGATAGGTGGAAACACCATATATTTT. Its protein product is CASSEQGIGGNTIYF.

The rearrangement links TRBV28 to TRBJ2-1; TRBD2 might be the D (6 bases). The V gene's germline CDR1 is MDHEN and CDR2 SYDVKM. V shed 4 bases and J shed 4 bases, with 14 bases lying between them. The CDR3 totals 15 residues. The chain's CDR3 is CASSSPGGAYNEQFF. Written as DNA, the CDR3 is TGTGCCAGCAGTTCGCCTGGCGGGGCTTACAATGAGCAGTTCTTC.

This clone was observed a few times. The DNA of the CDR3 is TGCGCCAGCAGCTTTAGGGGTGCTGAGACCCAGTACTTC. Translating gives CASSFRGAETQYF. This rearrangement joins TRBV5-1 to TRBJ2-5; tentative D call: TRBD1 (5 bases). This CDR3 is built from 13 residues. The germline CDR1 and CDR2 sequences are SGHRS and YFSETQ. V was clipped by 2 bases and J by 5 bases, with 10 bases between them.

In its sample, this clone was seen a few times. The chain links TRBV18 to TRBJ2-5, with 7 bases aligning to TRBD1. This CDR3 has 15 residues. V lost 3 bases, J lost 7 bases, and 11 bases stayed unmatched. Germline V lookup: CDR1 KGHSH, CDR2 LQKENI. CDR3 nucleotides: TGTGCCAGCTCACCCGACCAGAACAGGGGATTGACCCAGTACTTC. Amino acid sequence: CASSPDQNRGLTQYF.

This chain uses TRBV7-2 with TRBJ2-7, with D possibly being TRBD1 (6 bases). Germline CDR1 and CDR2: SGHTA and FQGNSA. The germline V and J ends were trimmed by 1 base and 6 bases, with 10 bases remaining between them. This CDR3 comprises 13 residues. CDR3 in DNA: TGTGCCAGCAGCTTAGTAGGGGGAGCCGAGCAGTACGTC. Translated, it gives CASSLVGGAEQYV.

J is TRBJ2-3 and V is TRBV7-2; 8 nucleotides line up with TRBD2. CDR1 and CDR2 from the germline V gene are SGHTA and FQGNSA. The CDR3 spans 14 residues. Trimming removed 1 base from V and 6 bases from J; junction bases left unmatched: 3. CDR3 in amino acids: CASSLGLAFDTQYF. CDR3 nucleotide sequence: TGTGCCAGCAGCTTAGGACTAGCGTTCGATACGCAGTATTTT. The variable domain in full, with the rest retrieved from reference TRBV7-2 and TRBJ2-3, is GAGVSQSPSNKVTEKGKDVELRCDPISGHTALYWYRQSLGQGLEFLIYFQGNSAPDKSGLPSDRFSAERTGGSVSTLTIQRTQQEDSAVYLCASSLGLAFDTQYFGPGTRLTVL.

The J gene is TRBJ2-1, the V gene TRBV7-8; 8 bases are a match to TRBD1. The V gene end was trimmed by 4 bases and the J gene end by 4 bases; junction bases not matched to a gene: 6. In germline, CDR1 is SGHVS, CDR2 FQNEAQ. The CDR3 sequence is 15 residues long. CDR3 region: CASSSRDRTYNEQFF. Here the CDR3 DNA reads TGTGCCAGCAGCTCCCGGGACAGGACGTACAATGAGCAGTTCTTC.

V gene TRBV19 combines with J gene TRBJ1-4, with D unclear. The germline V and J ends were trimmed by 0 bases and 7 bases, with 15 bases remaining between them. CDR1 LNHDA and CDR2 SQIVND come from the germline V gene (reference sequence). This CDR3 contains 16 residues. Here the CDR3 DNA reads TGTGCCAGTAGTATAGATCCCGCCGAGGTCCGTGAAAAACTGTTTTTT. It is translated as CASSIDPAEVREKLFF.

The chain uses TRBV5-1 and TRBJ1-1; 8 bases are shared with TRBD1. The CDR3 loop spans 16 amino acids. The trim removed 1 base at V and 1 base at J, leaving 6 bases unmatched. The germline V gene has CDR1 SGHRS and CDR2 YFSETQ. The CDR3 sequence is CASSLTGGGSNTEAFF. The CDR3 DNA is TGCGCCAGCAGCTTGACAGGGGGAGGGTCGAACACTGAAGCTTTCTTT.

The chain combines TRBV15 with TRBJ2-3, with 7 bases lining up with TRBD2. V trimming: 5 bases; J trimming: 2 bases; junction bases outside the gene matches: 10. CDR1 and CDR2 (germline): LNHNV, YYDKDF (reference sequence). The CDR3 covers 16 residues. The CDR3 loop is CATSGRERGTTDTQYF. In nucleotides, the CDR3 is TGTGCCACCAGCGGTCGGGAGCGGGGCACCACAGATACGCAGTATTTT.

The chain is built from TRBV5-1 and TRBJ2-5, with 10 positions matching TRBD1. Looked up from germline, CDR1 is SGHRS and CDR2 is YFSETQ. Trimming removed 7 bases from V and 6 bases from J; junction bases left unmatched: 6. The CDR3 is 13 residues long. DNA of the CDR3: TGCGCCAGCTCCCGGGACAGGGGTCAGACCCAGTACTTC. Amino acids: CASSRDRGQTQYF.

The chain recombines TRBV2 with TRBJ1-4; 10 nucleotides align to TRBD1. The CDR3 covers 13 residues. J was trimmed by 8 bases and V by 4 bases; bases with no gene match: 1. Germline CDR1 and CDR2: SNHLY and FYNNEI. The CDR3 DNA follows: TGTGCCAGCAGTGGGACAGGGGGAGAAAAACTGTTTTTT. This encodes CASSGTGGEKLFF. Combining the CDR3 with reference TRBV2 and TRBJ1-4 gives the whole variable domain EPEVTQTPSHQVTQMGQEVILRCVPISNHLYFYWYRQILGQKVEFLVSFYNNEISEKSEIFDDQFSVERPDGSNFTLKIRSTKLEDSAMYFCASSGTGGEKLFFGSGTQLSVL.

This clone was seen once. V is TRBV2 and J is TRBJ2-5; D possibly corresponds to TRBD2 (6 bases). This CDR3 has 14 amino acids. Trimming pared 7 bases from V and 5 bases from J, leaving 17 bases between. Germline V gene data show CDR1 as SNHLY and CDR2 as FYNNEI. The CDR3 bases are TGTGCCAGCACCGCTACGACTAGGTGGGAGACCCAGTACTTC. It encodes CASTATTRWETQYF.

This chain uses TRBV6-1 with TRBJ1-1; 8 positions match TRBD1. V shed 8 bases, J shed 0 bases, and the junction held 2 bases outside the gene matches. The CDR3 covers 13 residues. Germline V lookup: CDR1 MNHNS, CDR2 SASEGT. CDR3 coding DNA: TGTGCCAGCCAGGGGGCGCTGAACACTGAAGCTTTCTTT. Its protein is CASQGALNTEAFF.

This chain uses TRBV4-1 with TRBJ2-2; TRBD2 aligns across 9 bases. The J segment lost 4 bases and the V segment lost 1 base, leaving 7 bases of the junction unmatched. Germline assignment: CDR1 MGHRA and CDR2 YSYEKL. The CDR3 runs 17 residues. CDR3 sequence (DNA): TGCGCCAGCAGCCAAGTTTTAGCGGGAGTACGCACCGGGGAGCTGTTTTTT. Residues: CASSQVLAGVRTGELFF.

This clone occurred once. The chain joins TRBV30 to TRBJ2-7; 7 bases agree with TRBD2. Germline trimming cut 6 bases from V and 7 bases from J; bases unmatched to any gene: 6. Germline CDR1 reads GTSNPN; CDR2 reads SVGIG (reference sequence). The CDR3 runs 11 residues. The CDR3 loop reads CACSAGWEQYF. Written as DNA, the CDR3 is TGTGCCTGCTCAGCGGGGTGGGAGCAGTACTTC.

This chain links TRBV30 with TRBJ1-5, with D unresolved. Trimming took off 2 bases at V and 1 base at J, with 6 bases between the two ends. CDR1 and CDR2 (germline): GTSNPN, SVGIG (reference sequence). The CDR3 loop spans 13 amino acids. This chain's CDR3 is CAWSRRSNQPQHF. CDR3 DNA sequence: TGTGCCTGGAGTCGGCGGAGCAATCAGCCCCAGCATTTT.

This sequence joins TRBV5-1 and TRBJ1-4; TRBD1 matches at 7 bases. Germline CDR1 SGHRS, CDR2 YFSETQ. After removal of 0 bases from V and 8 bases from J, the junction contained 7 bases not matched to a gene. This CDR3 has 15 amino acids. The CDR3 coding sequence is TGCGCCAGCAGCTTGGAGGGGGCTTTAGGGGAAAAACTGTTTTTT. Its protein is CASSLEGALGEKLFF.

The chain joins TRBV7-2 to TRBJ2-3; 9 bases map to TRBD2. The CDR3 is 16 amino acids. Unmatched junction bases numbered 8, after V lost 1 base and J lost 6 bases. Germline CDR1 and CDR2: SGHTA and FQGNSA. The CDR3 sequence is CASSLEGLAVGDTQYF. CDR3 coding DNA: TGTGCCAGCAGCTTAGAGGGACTAGCAGTGGGGGATACGCAGTATTTT.

The genes are TRBV5-4 and TRBJ2-3; D uncertain. The ends were cut back, 1 base at V and 2 bases at J, with 8 bases in the middle. This CDR3 spans 14 amino acids. Germline CDR1 SGHNT, CDR2 YYREEE (reference sequence). CDR3 in amino acids: CASSLSYVTDTQYF. In nucleotides, the CDR3 is TGTGCCAGCAGCTTGTCGTATGTCACAGATACGCAGTATTTT.

The chain joins TRBV4-3 to TRBJ1-2; no reliable D call. Germline loops: CDR1 LGHNA, CDR2 YSLEER. This CDR3 has 15 amino acids. Between the trimmed V and J ends, which lost 0 bases and 3 bases, there was a span of 11 bases. CDR3: CASSQEAGYDYGYTF. The CDR3, as DNA: TGCGCCAGCAGCCAAGAGGCGGGATATGACTATGGCTACACCTTC.

This sequence joins TRBV6-6 and TRBJ2-2; D is perhaps TRBD1 (6 bases). Trimming removed 10 bases at V and 4 bases at J, with 10 bases between. Germline assignment: CDR1 MNHNY and CDR2 SVGAGI (reference sequence). This CDR3 is built from 12 residues. CDR3 DNA: TGTGCCATCGTCAGGGGCACCGGGGAGCTGTTTTTT. This sequence encodes CAIVRGTGELFF.

The gene calls are TRBV4-2 and TRBJ2-3, with D perhaps TRBD1 (6 bases). The V gene's germline CDR1 is LGHNA and CDR2 YNFKEQ. CDR3 length: 15 residues. Trimming pared 0 bases from V and 4 bases from J, leaving 11 bases between. CDR3 in DNA: TGTGCCAGCAGCCAAGAGTCATGGGGGCCAGATACGCAGTATTTT. It yields the protein CASSQESWGPDTQYF.

The chain recombines TRBV5-6 with TRBJ1-2; 7 bases fit TRBD1. V was clipped by 4 bases and J by 3 bases; unmatched bases: 3. Per germline, CDR1 SGHDT and CDR2 YYEEEE. This CDR3 has 13 residues. CDR3 protein: CASSRDRYYGYTF. The CDR3 DNA follows: TGTGCCAGCAGCCGGGACAGATACTATGGCTACACCTTC.

In the case of this clone: It is likely a read error, because the conserved phenylalanine at the end of the CDR3 is missing. In DNA form, the CDR3 reads TGTGCCTGGAACCGACACCTCTCTGGGGCCAACGTCCTGACTGTC. This encodes CAWNRHLSGANVLTV. This chain connects TRBV30 to TRBJ2-6; D is ambiguous. The CDR3 has 15 amino acids. The germline V and J ends were trimmed by 4 bases and 0 bases, with 10 bases remaining between them. From germline, CDR1 is GTSNPN and CDR2 SVGIG (reference sequence).

DNA of the CDR3: TGTGCCACCCGATGGACAGGGGAACAAACCGAGCAGTACTTC. Translation gives CATRWTGEQTEQYF. The chain recombines TRBV10-3 with TRBJ2-7; 9 bases fit TRBD1. Germline CDR1 is ENHRY and CDR2 is SYGVKD. The CDR3 consists of 14 residues. V trimming: 10 bases; J trimming: 6 bases; junction bases outside the gene matches: 13.